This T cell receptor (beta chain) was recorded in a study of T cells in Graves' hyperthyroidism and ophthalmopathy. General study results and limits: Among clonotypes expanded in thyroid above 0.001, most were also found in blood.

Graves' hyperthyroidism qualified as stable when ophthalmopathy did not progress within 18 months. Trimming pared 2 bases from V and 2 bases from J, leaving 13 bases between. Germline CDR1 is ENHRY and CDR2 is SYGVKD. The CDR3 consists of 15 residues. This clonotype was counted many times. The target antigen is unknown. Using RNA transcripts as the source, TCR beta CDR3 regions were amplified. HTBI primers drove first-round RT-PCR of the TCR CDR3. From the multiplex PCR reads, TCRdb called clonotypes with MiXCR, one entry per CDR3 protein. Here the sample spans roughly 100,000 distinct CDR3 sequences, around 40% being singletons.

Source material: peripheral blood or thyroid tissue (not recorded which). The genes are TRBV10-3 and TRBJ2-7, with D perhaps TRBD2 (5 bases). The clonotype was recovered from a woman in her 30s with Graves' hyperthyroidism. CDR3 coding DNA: TGTGCCATCAGTGAGGGAGGTACTCGTCCCTACGAGCAGTACTTC. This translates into CAISEGGTRPYEQYF.